The 12 T cell receptor beta chains given below trace back to one sample, sequenced in a study of OX40 agonist ivuxolimab in advanced cancers. Profiling relied on immunoSEQ multiplex PCR, and the TCRdb table lists in-frame clones only, not all of them. The table includes around 74,000 clones, about 85% detected once. The sequenced sample was CD4+ or CD8+ T cells sorted from blood, obtained in a trial of the OX40 agonist ivuxolimab. The receptors originated from an adult with an advanced solid tumor such as melanoma, head and neck, liver or kidney cancer.

The chain recombines TRBV18 with TRBJ1-2, with TRBD1 matching 10 bases. Losses at the gene ends were 3 bases for V and 7 bases for J; bases not matched to a gene: 2. Germline CDR1 and CDR2: KGHSH and LQKENI. The CDR3 extends over 13 amino acids. The CDR3 sequence: CASSPDRGAGYTF. The CDR3 coding sequence is TGTGCCAGCTCACCGGACAGGGGGGCTGGCTACACCTTC.

V usage is TRBV7-2 and J usage is TRBJ1-5, with a possible D match to TRBD1 (5 bases). V was clipped by 5 bases and J by 4 bases, with 9 bases between them. The V gene's germline CDR1 is SGHTA and CDR2 FQGNSA. This CDR3 has 13 amino acids. CDR3 sequence: CASSRQNNQPQHF. In DNA, the CDR3 is TGTGCCAGCAGCCGACAGAATAATCAGCCCCAGCATTTT.

The chain recombines TRBV5-4 with TRBJ2-7; the D is unclear. This CDR3 has 13 residues. With 0 bases removed from V and 6 bases from J, the gap between germline ends came to 10 bases. The germline CDR1 and CDR2 sequences are SGHNT and YYREEE (reference sequence). The CDR3 protein is CASSLASTAEQYF. The CDR3 DNA reads TGTGCCAGCAGCTTGGCATCCACGGCCGAGCAGTACTTC. Combining the CDR3 with reference TRBV5-4 and TRBJ2-7 gives the whole variable domain ETGVTQSPTHLIKTRGQQVTLRCSSQSGHNTVSWYQQALGQGPQFIFQYYREEENGRGNFPPRFSGLQFPNYSSELNVNALELDDSALYLCASSLASTAEQYFGPGTRLTVT.

This clone showed up just once. V and J are TRBV19 and TRBJ2-5, with a possible D match to TRBD2 (5 bases). The V end lost 4 bases, the J end lost 7 bases, and 13 bases lay between the germline ends. CDR3 length: 13 residues. CDR1 and CDR2 (germline): LNHDA, SQIVND (reference sequence). This chain's CDR3 is CASSSGPPGTQYF. CDR3 in DNA: TGTGCCAGTAGTAGCGGGCCGCCGGGGACCCAGTACTTC.

The chain recombines TRBV6-5 with TRBJ1-5; 10 bases line up with TRBD1. With 0 bases clipped from V and 2 bases from J, the junction kept 1 base outside the gene matches. The CDR3 sequence is 16 residues long. CDR1 is MNHEY, CDR2 SVGAGI, per germline. CDR3 amino acids: CASSYSGTGGNQPQHF. The CDR3 region has the DNA TGTGCCAGCAGTTACTCGGGGACAGGGGGCAATCAGCCCCAGCATTTT.

The CDR3 here is CASSLQGGGVYEQYF. In DNA form, the CDR3 reads TGTGCCAGCAGCTTACAGGGAGGGGGCGTTTACGAGCAGTACTTC. The chain uses TRBV7-2 and TRBJ2-7; tentatively, D is TRBD1 or TRBD2 (7 bases each). V shed 2 bases and J shed 4 bases, with 15 bases lying between them. The CDR3 has 15 residues. In germline, CDR1 is SGHTA, CDR2 FQGNSA.

The chain uses TRBV19 and TRBJ1-2; no clear D gene. Germline-derived CDR1 and CDR2 are LNHDA and SQIVND (reference sequence). V lost 5 bases and J lost 8, with 12 bases in between. The CDR3 contains 12 residues. DNA for the CDR3: TGTGCCAGTAGTCAATTCGAAGGCGGCTACACCTTC. It encodes CASSQFEGGYTF.

This chain links TRBV9 with TRBJ2-1; TRBD1 matches 10 bases. In germline, CDR1 is SGDLS, CDR2 YYNGEE. The V and J ends lost 3 bases and 10 bases, in that order; junction bases with no gene match: 7. The CDR3 is 14 amino acids. CDR3 protein: CASSAEDRGGEQFF. The CDR3 region has the DNA TGTGCCAGCAGCGCAGAGGACAGGGGGGGCGAGCAGTTCTTC.

This rearrangement joins TRBV11-2 to TRBJ1-1; D remains unclear. This CDR3 has 12 amino acids. Germline CDR1 is SGHAT and CDR2 is FQNNGV. Trimming cost V 0 bases and J 10 bases, with 9 bases left between them. The CDR3 DNA reads as TGTGCCAGCAGCTTAGATACATCAGTAGCTTTCTTT. It yields the protein CASSLDTSVAFF.

The chain has TRBV27 and TRBJ2-5, with D possibly TRBD1 on 5 matching bases. The last part of the DNA fits TRBJ2-7 better; the J call may be wrong. Germline V gene data show CDR1 as MNHEY and CDR2 as SMNVEV (reference sequence). CDR3 length: 15 residues. In DNA form, the CDR3 reads TGTGCCAGCAGTTTAAAGGGGTCCCTATCCTACGAGCAGTACTTC. This translates into CASSLKGSLSYEQYF.

The genes are TRBV7-3 and TRBJ2-1; 8 bases line up with TRBD2. Trimming at V came to 5 bases and at J to 5 bases, leaving 17 bases not matched to a gene. The CDR3 spans 18 residues. In germline, CDR1 is SGHTA, CDR2 FQGTGA. CDR3 amino acids: CASSPRLGGGVRDNEQFF. In DNA, the CDR3 is TGTGCCAGCAGCCCCCGGCTCGGGGGGGGCGTGAGGGACAATGAGCAGTTCTTC. The variable domain in full, completed from reference TRBV7-3 and TRBJ2-1, reads GAGVSQTPSNKVTEKGKYVELRCDPISGHTALYWYRQSLGQGPEFLIYFQGTGAADDSGLPNDRFFAVRPEGSVSTLKIQRTERGDSAVYLCASSPRLGGGVRDNEQFFGPGTRLTVL.

The chain is built from TRBV5-1 and TRBJ2-1; 8 bases are shared with TRBD2. Germline lookup yields CDR1 SGHRS and CDR2 YFSETQ. The CDR3 spans 15 residues. Losses at the gene ends were 3 bases for V and 0 bases for J; bases not matched to a gene: 2. The CDR3 region is CASSSGTSSYNEQFF. The CDR3, as DNA: TGCGCCAGCAGCTCTGGGACTAGCTCCTACAATGAGCAGTTCTTC.